Reported below is one TCR beta chain. The data stem from a study of cytomegalovirus exposure and HLA in healthy donors. J gave up 0 bases and V 3 bases, and 9 bases lay outside the gene matches. Germline CDR1 and CDR2: SGDLS and YYNGEE. The CDR3 loop spans 17 amino acids. The PCR ran on 60 Vbeta and 13 Jbeta primers. Repertoires were generated with immunoSEQ multiplex PCR, while TCRdb's copy carries only in-frame clones and drops some. There are 65,000 to 75,000 clones in the sample; about two thirds occur only once, and 2% to 2.5% lies in the top ten. Sequencing was carried out using PBMCs. This chain uses TRBV9 with TRBJ2-1, with 7 positions matching TRBD2. The source is a woman between 25 and 40 years old in good health and CMV-seronegative. CDR3 DNA sequence: TGTGCCAGCAGCGGATCGAGCGGGGACCCCTCCTACAATGAGCAGTTCTTC. It encodes CASSGSSGDPSYNEQFF.